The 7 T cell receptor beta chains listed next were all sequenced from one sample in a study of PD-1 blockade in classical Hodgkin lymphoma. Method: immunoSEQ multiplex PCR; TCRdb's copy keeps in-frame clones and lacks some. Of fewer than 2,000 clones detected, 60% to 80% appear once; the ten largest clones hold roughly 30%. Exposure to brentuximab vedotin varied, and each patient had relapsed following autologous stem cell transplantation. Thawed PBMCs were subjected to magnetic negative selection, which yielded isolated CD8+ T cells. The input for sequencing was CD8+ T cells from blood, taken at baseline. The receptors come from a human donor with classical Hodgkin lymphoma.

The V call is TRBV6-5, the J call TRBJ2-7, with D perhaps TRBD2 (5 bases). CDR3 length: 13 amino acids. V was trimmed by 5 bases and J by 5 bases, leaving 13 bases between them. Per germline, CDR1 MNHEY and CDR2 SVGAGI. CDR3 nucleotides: TGTGCCAGCAGTCCCCAAACTAGGGACGAGCAGTACTTC. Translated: CASSPQTRDEQYF.

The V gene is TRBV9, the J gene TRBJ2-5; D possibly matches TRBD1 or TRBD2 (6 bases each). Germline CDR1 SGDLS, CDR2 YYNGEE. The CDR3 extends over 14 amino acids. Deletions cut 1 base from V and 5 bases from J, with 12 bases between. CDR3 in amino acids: CASSVSGGLETQYF. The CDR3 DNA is TGTGCCAGCAGCGTATCTGGGGGGCTCGAGACCCAGTACTTC. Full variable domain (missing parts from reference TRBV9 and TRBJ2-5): DSGVTQTPKHLITATGQRVTLRCSPRSGDLSVYWYQQSLDQGLQFLIQYYNGEERAKGNILERFSAQQFPDLHSELNLSSLELGDSALYFCASSVSGGLETQYFGPGTRLLVL.

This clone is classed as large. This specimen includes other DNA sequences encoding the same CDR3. The CDR3 is CASSFEQGAGETQYF. CDR3 sequence (DNA): TGTGCCAGCAGTTTCGAACAGGGGGCAGGGGAGACCCAGTACTTC. This chain links TRBV28 with TRBJ2-5, with 9 positions matching TRBD1. V lost 3 bases and J lost 5; bases outside the gene matches: 7. This CDR3 spans 15 amino acids. Germline V CDR1 and CDR2: MDHEN, SYDVKM.

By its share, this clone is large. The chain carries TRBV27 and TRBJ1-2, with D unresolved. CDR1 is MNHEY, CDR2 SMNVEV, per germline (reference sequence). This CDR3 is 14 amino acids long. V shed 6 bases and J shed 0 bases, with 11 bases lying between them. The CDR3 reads CASRLSGANYGYTF. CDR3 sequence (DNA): TGTGCCAGCAGGCTTTCCGGTGCTAACTATGGCTACACCTTC.

In DNA form, the CDR3 reads TGTGCCAGCAGCGTAGCGGGCGAGGGTTCCGAGCAGTACTTC. It codes for CASSVAGEGSEQYF. The J gene is TRBJ2-7, the V gene TRBV9; perhaps TRBD2 as D (5 bases). V was pared by 0 bases and J by 6 bases, with 13 bases between. CDR1 and CDR2 from the germline V gene are SGDLS and YYNGEE. The CDR3 consists of 14 residues. Full variable domain (missing parts from reference TRBV9 and TRBJ2-7): DSGVTQTPKHLITATGQRVTLRCSPRSGDLSVYWYQQSLDQGLQFLIQYYNGEERAKGNILERFSAQQFPDLHSELNLSSLELGDSALYFCASSVAGEGSEQYFGPGTRLTVT.

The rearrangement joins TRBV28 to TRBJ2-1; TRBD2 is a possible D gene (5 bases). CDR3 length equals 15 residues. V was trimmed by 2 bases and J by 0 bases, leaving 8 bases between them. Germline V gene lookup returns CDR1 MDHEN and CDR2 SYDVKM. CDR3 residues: CASSLPAASYNEQFF. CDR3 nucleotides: TGTGCCAGCAGTTTACCAGCGGCCTCCTACAATGAGCAGTTCTTC.

The CDR3 DNA reads TGTGCCAGCAGTTCCGGGACTAGCGGCTACGAGCAGTACTTC. Protein sequence: CASSSGTSGYEQYF. The chain joins TRBV6-1 to TRBJ2-7; TRBD2 agrees at 11 bases. Germline V gene data show CDR1 as MNHNS and CDR2 as SASEGT. With V trimmed by 5 bases and J by 3 bases, 3 bases remained unmatched. This CDR3 has 14 residues.